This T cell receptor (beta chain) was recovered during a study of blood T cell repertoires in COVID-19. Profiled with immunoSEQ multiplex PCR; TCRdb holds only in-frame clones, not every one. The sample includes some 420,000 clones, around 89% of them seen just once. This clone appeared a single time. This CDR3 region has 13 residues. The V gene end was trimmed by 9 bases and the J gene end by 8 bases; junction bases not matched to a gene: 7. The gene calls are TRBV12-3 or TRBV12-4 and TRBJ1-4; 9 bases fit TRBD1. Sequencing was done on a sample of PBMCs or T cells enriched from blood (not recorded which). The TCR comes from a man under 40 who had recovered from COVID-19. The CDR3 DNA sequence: TGTGCCAGTAGGGGACAGGGAGAGGAAAAACTGTTTTTT. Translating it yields CASRGQGEEKLFF.